Presented here are 12 T cell receptor beta chains from one specimen sequenced in a study of blood T cell repertoires in COVID-19. Repertoires were generated with immunoSEQ multiplex PCR, while TCRdb's copy carries only in-frame clones and drops some. The sample yields about 330,000 clones, 70% to 90% seen once. The sequenced sample consisted of peripheral blood. The receptors shown here come from a human donor in a cohort sampled during active COVID-19.

This clone was observed a single time. The V and J genes are TRBV5-1 and TRBJ2-1, with D possibly being TRBD1 (6 bases). The germline V gene has CDR1 SGHRS and CDR2 YFSETQ. The CDR3 covers 13 residues. The V end lost 7 bases, the J end lost 12 bases, and 20 bases lay between the germline ends. The CDR3 loop reads CASSGTPSLTQFF. In nucleotides, the CDR3 is TGCGCCAGCTCCGGGACACCCTCACTCACGCAGTTCTTC.

This sequence joins TRBV7-9 and TRBJ1-2; perhaps TRBD1 as D (5 bases). CDR3 length: 14 residues. Trimming shortened V by 6 bases and J by 8 bases, and 19 bases separated the two germline ends. Germline values: CDR1 SEHNR, CDR2 FQNEAQ (reference sequence). As DNA, the CDR3 is TGTGCCAGCAGATCCGCAGCGGGGGATGAGGGCTACACCTTC. Its protein is CASRSAAGDEGYTF.

The genes are TRBV9 and TRBJ1-2, with TRBD1 identical over 9 bases. V lost 6 bases, J lost 8 bases, and 8 bases stayed unmatched. The germline V gene encodes CDR1 SGDLS and CDR2 YYNGEE. This CDR3 has 13 residues. The CDR3, as DNA: TGTGCCAGCACCAAGACAGGGGGAAGGGGCTACACCTTC. Translation gives CASTKTGGRGYTF. The full variable domain, in which reference TRBV9 and TRBJ1-2 provide the parts outside the CDR3, is DSGVTQTPKHLITATGQRVTLRCSPRSGDLSVYWYQQSLDQGLQFLIQYYNGEERAKGNILERFSAQQFPDLHSELNLSSLELGDSALYFCASTKTGGRGYTFGSGTRLTVV.

This chain connects TRBV2 to TRBJ2-7; TRBD1 might be the D (7 bases). The CDR3 loop spans 15 amino acids. Germline V gene data show CDR1 as SNHLY and CDR2 as FYNNEI. V shed 6 bases and J shed 2 bases, with 17 bases lying between them. Here the CDR3 DNA reads TGTGCCAGCAGGGAGGGACAGTTGGACGCCTACGAGCAGTACTTC. Amino acids: CASREGQLDAYEQYF.

The rearrangement uses TRBV15 and TRBJ2-1; D is uncertain. Looked up from germline, CDR1 is LNHNV and CDR2 is YYDKDF (reference sequence). This CDR3 spans 15 amino acids. The V end lost 3 bases, the J end lost 6 bases, and 15 bases lay between the germline ends. The CDR3 spells CATSSTDKVSNEQFF. The CDR3 DNA follows: TGTGCCACCAGCAGTACTGACAAAGTCAGCAATGAGCAGTTCTTC.

This sequence joins TRBV5-1 and TRBJ1-6; no definite D call. This CDR3 contains 13 residues. Germline V gene lookup returns CDR1 SGHRS and CDR2 YFSETQ. Between the trimmed V and J ends, which lost 6 bases and 3 bases, there was a span of 7 bases. The DNA for the CDR3 is TGCGCCAGCAAGGCAGGCTATAATTCACCCCTCCACTTT. It translates to CASKAGYNSPLHF. Full variable domain (remainder filled in from reference TRBV5-1 and TRBJ1-6): KAGVTQTPRYLIKTRGQQVTLSCSPISGHRSVSWYQQTPGQGLQFLFEYFSETQRNKGNFPGRFSGRQFSNSRSEMNVSTLELGDSALYLCASKAGYNSPLHFGNGTRLTVT.

The chain employs TRBV7-9 and TRBJ2-7, with a tentative D call TRBD1 (5 bases). CDR3 size: 14 residues. The germline gives CDR1 SEHNR, CDR2 FQNEAQ (reference sequence). Trimming left V 7 bases short and J 5 bases short, with 18 bases between. This CDR3 is CASIRVGHDHEQYF. The CDR3 DNA is TGTGCCAGCATCAGGGTAGGGCATGACCACGAGCAGTACTTC.

The chain couples TRBV7-2 to TRBJ1-6; D unclear. Germline CDR1 and CDR2: SGHTA and FQGNSA. The CDR3 runs to 18 residues. With 5 bases removed from V and 0 bases from J, the gap between germline ends came to 17 bases. The CDR3: CASSPNIALSSYNSPLHF. DNA for the CDR3: TGTGCCAGCAGCCCCAACATAGCCTTAAGCTCCTATAATTCACCCCTCCACTTT.

The chain couples TRBV27 to TRBJ1-5; 8 nucleotides match TRBD1. CDR3 length equals 17 residues. Germline CDR1 and CDR2: MNHEY and SMNVEV (reference sequence). The V segment lost 6 bases and the J segment 2 bases; nucleotides outside the gene matches: 12. The DNA of the CDR3 is TGTGCCAGCAGCAGTTTCTGGGGGACAGGAGGCAATCAGCCCCAGCATTTT. Amino acid sequence: CASSSFWGTGGNQPQHF.

V usage is TRBV27 and J usage is TRBJ2-3, with TRBD2 as a possible D gene (6 bases). CDR1 MNHEY and CDR2 SMNVEV come from the germline V gene (reference sequence). Between the trimmed V and J ends, which lost 0 bases and 2 bases, there was a span of 9 bases. The CDR3 runs 15 residues. CDR3 amino acids: CASSLSRGHTDTQYF. Here the CDR3 DNA reads TGTGCCAGCAGTTTATCGCGGGGCCACACAGATACGCAGTATTTT.

Remarks on this clone: Additional DNA sequences in this sample encode the identical CDR3. The DNA of the CDR3 is TGTGCCAGCAGCGTAGGACAGGGACGGACTGAAGCTTTCTTT. Translated: CASSVGQGRTEAFF. The rearrangement links TRBV9 to TRBJ1-1; 7 bases are a match to TRBD1. The CDR3 is 14 amino acids. The germline gives CDR1 SGDLS, CDR2 YYNGEE. The trim removed 0 bases at V and 5 bases at J, leaving 4 bases unmatched.

The chain carries TRBV21-1 and TRBJ1-5; whether TRBD1, the table's D call, matches the DNA was not checked. TRBV21-1 is shown as a pseudogene. The CDR3 extends over 14 amino acids. The CDR3 sequence: CALRPRGGNQPQHF. The CDR3, as DNA: TGTGCCCTACGTCCCAGGGGTGGCAATCAGCCCCAGCATTTT.